The source of this TCR beta chain is a study of blood T cells in healthy people across ages. Study at large: Using template switching, researchers captured about one barcoded beta molecule for each two T cells.

This clonotype was detected a few times. Primed by a sample-barcoded 5' primer and a J-beta primer mix, a second PCR proceeded for roughly 7 to 11 cycles. MiXCR was run by TCRdb on the 5' RACE reads, yielding one entry per CDR3 protein. The repertoire has around 800,000 distinct CDR3 sequences, roughly 50% of them found once; the top ten carry 41%. V lost 7 bases, J lost 8 bases, and 9 bases stayed unmatched. CDR3 size: 14 residues. The chain couples TRBV12-3 or TRBV12-4 to TRBJ2-4, with 9 bases lining up with TRBD2. Source material: blood. The receptor was derived from a man older than 75 in good health. The DNA for the CDR3 is TGTGCCAGCACCCGGGGTAGCGGGAGTTACATTCAGTACTTC. It yields the protein CASTRGSGSYIQYF.